The 4 T cell receptor beta chains listed next were all sequenced from one sample in a study of CD4 T cells in relation to SARS-CoV-2 and coronaviruses. No antigen has been identified for these receptors. Before the COVID-19 pandemic, during about 2011-2019, CD4+ T cells were taken from unexposed donors. The cells were cultured for less than twelve days before CD4+ T cells were isolated. Using immunoSEQ multiplex PCR, the repertoire was profiled, and TCRdb retains in-frame clones only, with some absent. The sample includes 20,000 to 30,000 clones, over 70% of them seen just once. Sequencing used CD4+ T cells from PBMCs, cultured in vitro. These receptors all stem from a human donor in good health.

This chain uses TRBV7-9 with TRBJ2-2, with TRBD1 matching over 10 bases. Germline-derived CDR1 and CDR2 are SEHNR and FQNEAQ (reference sequence). The CDR3 has 15 residues. V trimming: 5 bases; J trimming: 3 bases; junction bases outside the gene matches: 3. This chain's CDR3 is CASSLGQGDTGELFF. CDR3 DNA: TGTGCCAGCAGCCTAGGACAGGGGGACACCGGGGAGCTGTTTTTT.

This clone was detected only a few times. This sequence joins TRBV27 and TRBJ1-4, with D perhaps TRBD1 (5 bases). The CDR3 contains 15 residues. CDR1 is MNHEY and CDR2 is SMNVEV in the germline V gene (reference sequence). V lost 4 bases and J lost 3, with 12 bases in between. The CDR3 nucleotides are TGTGCCAGCAGTTGGGGGGGAGGCCCTAATGAAAAACTGTTTTTT. It specifies CASSWGGGPNEKLFF.

Here the CDR3 DNA reads TGCGCCAGCTTACATCGGAAGGCAGGGCGGACCTTC. Its translation is CASLHRKAGRTF. The rearrangement links TRBV23-1 to TRBJ1-2; tentatively, D is TRBD1 (5 bases). TRBV23-1 is flagged as an ORF with uncertain function. The CDR3 runs 12 residues. V lost 8 bases and J lost 14, with 21 bases in between.

The rearrangement uses TRBV5-1 and TRBJ2-7; 9 bases are shared with TRBD1. V gave up 4 bases and J gave up 3 bases; unmatched junction bases: 8. The CDR3 consists of 15 residues. CDR1 and CDR2 (germline): SGHRS, YFSETQ. The CDR3 loop reads CASSVTGTGSYEQYF. CDR3 nucleotides: TGCGCCAGCAGCGTTACCGGGACAGGGAGCTACGAGCAGTACTTC. Using reference TRBV5-1 and TRBJ2-7 for the parts outside the CDR3, the full variable domain is KAGVTQTPRYLIKTRGQQVTLSCSPISGHRSVSWYQQTPGQGLQFLFEYFSETQRNKGNFPGRFSGRQFSNSRSEMNVSTLELGDSALYLCASSVTGTGSYEQYFGPGTRLTVT.